The T cell receptor (beta chain) under discussion was sequenced for a study of blood T cell repertoires in COVID-19. Study background: From T cells, B-cell-depleted T cells, or PBMCs came the material, which was cDNA or gDNA.

In the source study's methods: Using reference gene primer amplification, nucleated cell counts were estimated. The data were produced by immunoSEQ multiplex PCR, yet TCRdb's version contains in-frame clones alone and is incomplete. V and J calls and clone size follow that table, whereas D and trimming were derived from the DNA. This table holds about 200,000 clones, around 85% found once. Those enrolled, adults aged roughly 18 to 100 years, came from around 24 US areas. Cohorts were assigned according to the clinical history that participants reported. The CDR3 sequence is 16 residues long. V lost 2 bases, J lost 5 bases, and 5 bases stayed unmatched. CDR1 and CDR2 from the germline V gene are KGHSH and LQKENI.

This receptor was taken from a woman in her thirties or forties with acute COVID-19. The gene calls are TRBV18 and TRBJ1-6; TRBD1 matches at 8 bases. Sequencing was performed on PBMCs or T cells enriched from blood (not recorded which). DNA for the CDR3: TGTGCCAGCTCACCATCGGACAGGGCGGATAATTCACCCCTCCACTTT. Amino acids: CASSPSDRADNSPLHF.